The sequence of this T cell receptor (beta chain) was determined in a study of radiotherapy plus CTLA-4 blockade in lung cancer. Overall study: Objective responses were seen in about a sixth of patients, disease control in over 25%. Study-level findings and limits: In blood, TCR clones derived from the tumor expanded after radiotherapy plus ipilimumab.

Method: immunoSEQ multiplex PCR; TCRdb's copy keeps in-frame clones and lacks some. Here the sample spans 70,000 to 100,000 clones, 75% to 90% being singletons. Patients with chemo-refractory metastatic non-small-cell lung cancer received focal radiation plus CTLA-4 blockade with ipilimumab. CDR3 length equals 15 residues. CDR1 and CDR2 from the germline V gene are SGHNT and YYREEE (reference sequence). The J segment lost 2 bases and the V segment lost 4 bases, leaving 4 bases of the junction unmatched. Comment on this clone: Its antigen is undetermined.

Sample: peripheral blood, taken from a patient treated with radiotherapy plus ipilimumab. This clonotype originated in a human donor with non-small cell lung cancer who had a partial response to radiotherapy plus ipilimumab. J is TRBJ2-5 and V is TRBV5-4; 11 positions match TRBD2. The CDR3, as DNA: TGTGCCAGCAGCATTAGGACTAGCGGGCAAGAGACCCAGTACTTC. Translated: CASSIRTSGQETQYF.